These 25 T cell receptor beta chains were all obtained from the same sample, sequenced in a study of cytomegalovirus exposure and HLA in healthy donors. PCR employed 60 Vbeta and 13 Jbeta primers. Profiled with immunoSEQ multiplex PCR; TCRdb holds only in-frame clones, not every one. This table holds some 130,000 clones, nearly 80% found once. The material sequenced was PBMCs. The receptor source for this set is a male donor in good health and CMV-seronegative.

This chain joins TRBV2 and TRBJ1-6; the D is unclear. Trimming removed 7 bases at V and 0 bases at J, with 10 bases between. This CDR3 is 15 amino acids long. Per the germline V gene, CDR1 is SNHLY and CDR2 is FYNNEI. The DNA of the CDR3 is TGTGCCAGCACCCCGACAAGCTCCTATAATTCACCCCTCCACTTT. Residues: CASTPTSSYNSPLHF.

This clone was detected a few times. This chain links TRBV7-9 with TRBJ2-7; D not resolved. Trimming stripped 5 bases from V and 3 bases from J, with 5 bases between. The CDR3 runs 11 residues. Germline assignment: CDR1 SEHNR and CDR2 FQNEAQ (reference sequence). CDR3 protein: CASSRLYEQYF. The CDR3 coding sequence is TGTGCCAGCAGCCGACTCTACGAGCAGTACTTC.

This chain uses TRBV7-9 with TRBJ1-6; a weak D match, TRBD1 (6 bases). The CDR3 consists of 15 residues. Germline loops: CDR1 SEHNR, CDR2 FQNEAQ (reference sequence). Trimming removed 10 bases at V and 3 bases at J, with 16 bases between. For the CDR3, the DNA is TGTGCCACCTCGCCAGGGGTCAACTATAATTCACCCCTCCACTTT. Its translation: CATSPGVNYNSPLHF. The full variable domain, its missing parts supplied by reference TRBV7-9 and TRBJ1-6, is DTGVSQNPRHKITKRGQNVTFRCDPISEHNRLYWYRQTLGQGPEFLTYFQNEAQLEKSRLLSDRFSAERPKGSFSTLEIQRTEQGDSAMYLCATSPGVNYNSPLHFGNGTRLTVT.

V gene TRBV27 combines with J gene TRBJ1-6; 10 positions agree with TRBD1. Germline V gives CDR1 MNHEY, CDR2 SMNVEV (reference sequence). The CDR3 totals 15 residues. V trimming: 3 bases; J trimming: 10 bases; junction bases outside the gene matches: 6. This CDR3 reads CASSFVTGGESPLHF. CDR3 bases: TGTGCCAGCAGTTTCGTGACAGGGGGCGAGTCACCCCTCCACTTT.

This clone has just a few counts. The chain combines TRBV5-4 with TRBJ2-3; 10 bases match TRBD2. The CDR3 spans 20 residues. V shed 0 bases and J 0 bases; nucleotides not matched to a gene: 13. Germline V CDR1 and CDR2: SGHNT, YYREEE (reference sequence). The CDR3 nucleotides are TGTGCCAGCAGCTTGGAGGGTAGCGGGGGGCGGATCCTCAGCACAGATACGCAGTATTTT. It encodes CASSLEGSGGRILSTDTQYF.

The chain combines TRBV19 with TRBJ2-5; 10 bases are a match to TRBD2. The CDR3 spans 14 residues. Germline assignment: CDR1 LNHDA and CDR2 SQIVND (reference sequence). J gave up 5 bases and V 7 bases, and 7 bases lay outside the gene matches. The CDR3 coding sequence is TGTGCCAGTAATAACGGACTAGCGGCTGAGACCCAGTACTTC. It encodes CASNNGLAAETQYF.

This clone appeared a single time. CDR3: CASTAVLGGYGYTF. For the CDR3, the DNA is TGTGCCAGCACCGCTGTGCTAGGGGGCTATGGCTACACCTTC. The chain employs TRBV6-5 and TRBJ1-2; TRBD1 might be the D (6 bases). The CDR3 contains 14 residues. V was pared by 7 bases and J by 4 bases, with 16 bases between. Germline CDR1 MNHEY, CDR2 SVGAGI.

V and J are TRBV19 and TRBJ2-2, with a possible D match to TRBD1 (5 bases). CDR1 is LNHDA, CDR2 SQIVND, per germline (reference sequence). Trimming removed 5 bases at V and 6 bases at J, with 10 bases between. This CDR3 comprises 13 residues. This chain's CDR3 is CASSSRQSGELFF. As DNA, the CDR3 is TGTGCCAGTAGTTCCCGACAGTCCGGGGAGCTGTTTTTT.

The V and J genes are TRBV11-2 and TRBJ1-5, with TRBD1 as a possible D gene (5 bases). The CDR3 totals 15 residues. Germline CDR1 SGHAT, CDR2 FQNNGV. V shed 3 bases and J shed 4 bases, with 13 bases lying between them. The CDR3 DNA is TGTGCCAGCAGCTTGGGGCAGGGAGGAAATCAGCCCCAGCATTTT. This encodes CASSLGQGGNQPQHF.

The gene calls are TRBV7-9 and TRBJ1-1, with a possible D match to TRBD1 (5 bases). CDR3 length: 14 amino acids. V lost 5 bases to trimming and J lost 3 bases, with 13 bases between them. The germline CDR1 and CDR2 sequences are SEHNR and FQNEAQ (reference sequence). The CDR3 DNA sequence: TGTGCCAGCAGCCATCCATGGGGGGACACTGAAGCTTTCTTT. Translating gives CASSHPWGDTEAFF.

This chain connects TRBV19 to TRBJ1-1, with a tentative D call TRBD1 (6 bases). This CDR3 region has 12 residues. V lost 8 bases, J lost 4 bases, and 11 bases lay in between. Germline CDR1 and CDR2: LNHDA and SQIVND (reference sequence). The CDR3, as DNA: TGTGCCAGTCAGGGGTGGAGCACTGAAGCTTTCTTT. It encodes CASQGWSTEAFF. The variable domain in full, with the rest retrieved from reference TRBV19 and TRBJ1-1, is DGGITQSPKYLFRKEGQNVTLSCEQNLNHDAMYWYRQDPGQGLRLIYYSQIVNDFQKGDIAEGYSVSREKKESFPLTVTSAQKNPTAFYLCASQGWSTEAFFGQGTRLTVV.

V is TRBV5-6 and J is TRBJ2-5; D call uncertain. Matching the DNA end better, TRBJ2-7 makes the J call doubtful. The CDR3 consists of 13 residues. Germline CDR1 reads SGHDT; CDR2 reads YYEEEE. The CDR3 DNA reads as TGTGCCAGCAGCTTGACCTCCCAATCCGAGCAGTACTTC. The encoded protein is CASSLTSQSEQYF.

The chain combines TRBV5-6 with TRBJ2-1; TRBD1 might be the D (5 bases). The CDR3 totals 12 residues. Looked up from germline, CDR1 is SGHDT and CDR2 is YYEEEE. V was clipped by 2 bases and J by 5 bases, with 5 bases between them. CDR3 DNA sequence: TGTGCCAGCAGCTTACAGGACAATGAGCAGTTCTTC. Protein product: CASSLQDNEQFF. Filled out from reference TRBV5-6 and TRBJ2-1, the complete variable domain reads DAGVTQSPTHLIKTRGQQVTLRCSPKSGHDTVSWYQQALGQGPQFIFQYYEEEERQRGNFPDRFSGHQFPNYSSELNVNALLLGDSALYLCASSLQDNEQFFGPGTRLTVL.

This clone was seen once. The J gene is TRBJ2-5, the V gene TRBV7-2; a possible D gene is TRBD1 (7 bases). There are 17 residues in the CDR3. The V gene lost 2 bases and the J gene lost 5 bases, with 21 bases spanning the gap. Germline CDR1 reads SGHTA; CDR2 reads FQGNSA. In DNA, the CDR3 is TGTGCCAGCAGCTTATCAGCAGGGGCAGGGGGGTGGGAGACCCAGTACTTC. Its translation: CASSLSAGAGGWETQYF.

The chain combines TRBV9 with TRBJ2-2, with D unresolved. V lost 2 bases, J lost 3 bases, and 14 bases lay in between. Per the germline V gene, CDR1 is SGDLS and CDR2 is YYNGEE. The CDR3 is 16 amino acids. The CDR3 loop is CASSVAPDLYTGELFF. CDR3 DNA sequence: TGTGCCAGCAGCGTTGCCCCTGACTTGTACACCGGGGAGCTGTTTTTT.

V is TRBV19 and J is TRBJ1-5; perhaps TRBD1 as D (6 bases). V was clipped by 4 bases and J by 3 bases, with 10 bases between them. Looked up from germline, CDR1 is LNHDA and CDR2 is SQIVND (reference sequence). There are 14 residues in the CDR3. The CDR3 reads CASSTGGYNQPQHF. Written as DNA, the CDR3 is TGTGCCAGTAGTACGGGGGGCTACAATCAGCCCCAGCATTTT.

This chain uses TRBV5-6 with TRBJ1-1; a weak D match, TRBD1 (6 bases). V was pared by 0 bases and J by 5 bases, with 11 bases between. Germline CDR1 and CDR2: SGHDT and YYEEEE. The CDR3 is 14 amino acids. The CDR3 protein is CASSLGAGVTEAFF. CDR3 nucleotides: TGTGCCAGCAGCTTGGGCGCAGGGGTGACTGAAGCTTTCTTT.

This clone appeared a single time. The chain combines TRBV15 with TRBJ2-1; 12 positions match TRBD2. CDR1 and CDR2 (germline): LNHNV, YYDKDF (reference sequence). This CDR3 region has 15 residues. Germline trimming cut 2 bases from V and 8 bases from J; bases unmatched to any gene: 4. This CDR3 is CATSRPSGGADEQFF. CDR3 DNA: TGTGCCACCAGCAGACCTAGCGGGGGGGCCGATGAGCAGTTCTTC. Complete variable domain (other parts from reference TRBV15 and TRBJ2-1): DAMVIQNPRYQVTQFGKPVTLSCSQTLNHNVMYWYQQKSSQAPKLLFHYYDKDFNNEADTPDNFQSRRPNTSFCFLDIRSPGLGDTAMYLCATSRPSGGADEQFFGPGTRLTVL.

This clone was seen only once. The chain combines TRBV27 with TRBJ1-2; 10 nucleotides agree with TRBD1. CDR3 length equals 14 residues. V shed 5 bases, J shed 8 bases, and the junction held 8 bases outside the gene matches. The germline V gene has CDR1 MNHEY and CDR2 SMNVEV (reference sequence). As DNA, the CDR3 is TGTGCCAGCAGTGCTCGACAGGGGGCGGACGGCTACACCTTC. It encodes CASSARQGADGYTF.

This clone was counted a single time. This CDR3 is CASNGGHEQYF. In DNA, the CDR3 is TGTGCCAGCAATGGGGGCCACGAGCAGTACTTC. The chain combines TRBV11-3 with TRBJ2-7; TRBD1 is a possible D gene (6 bases). The length of the CDR3 is 11 residues. The ends were cut back, 7 bases at V and 5 bases at J, with 9 bases in the middle. From germline, CDR1 is SGHNT and CDR2 YENEEA.

This clone appeared a single time. The V call is TRBV7-9, the J call TRBJ2-1, with 7 nucleotides matching TRBD2. The CDR3 loop spans 17 amino acids. CDR1 is SEHNR and CDR2 is FQNEAQ in the germline V gene (reference sequence). Trimming took 0 bases from V and 1 from J; bases not matched to a gene: 6. CDR3 loop: CASSLAKAGPSYNEQFF. The CDR3 DNA sequence: TGTGCCAGCAGCTTAGCGAAAGCGGGGCCATCCTACAATGAGCAGTTCTTC.

This clone was seen more than once but under ten times. This chain uses TRBV7-9 with TRBJ1-1; D call uncertain. V gave up 5 bases and J gave up 6 bases, with 19 bases separating them. The CDR3 has 15 residues. Germline V CDR1 and CDR2: SEHNR, FQNEAQ (reference sequence). The CDR3 reads CASSPSTWEWAEAFF. The CDR3 DNA sequence: TGTGCCAGCAGCCCTTCGACATGGGAGTGGGCTGAAGCTTTCTTT.

The V call is TRBV9, the J call TRBJ2-2; 8 bases match TRBD1. The CDR3 covers 15 residues. The J segment lost 5 bases and the V segment lost 3 bases, leaving 6 bases of the junction unmatched. Per germline, CDR1 SGDLS and CDR2 YYNGEE. The CDR3 DNA reads as TGTGCCAGCAGCGCCCCAGGGGGCGCGACCGGGGAGCTGTTTTTT. It specifies CASSAPGGATGELFF.

Here the CDR3 DNA reads TGTGCCAGCCGGGAGGGCGGAGAGACCCAGTACTTC. Translating it yields CASREGGETQYF. The rearrangement joins TRBV7-2 to TRBJ2-5; 8 bases match TRBD2. Germline assignment: CDR1 SGHTA and CDR2 FQGNSA. The CDR3 loop spans 12 amino acids. The trim removed 8 bases at V and 4 bases at J, leaving 3 bases unmatched.

The chain couples TRBV6-1 to TRBJ1-6, with a tentative D call TRBD1 (6 bases). The germline CDR1 and CDR2 sequences are MNHNS and SASEGT. The CDR3 is made up of 14 amino acids. With 5 bases removed from V and 8 bases from J, the gap between germline ends came to 13 bases. CDR3 nucleotides: TGTGCCAGCAGTAGGACAGTGGGAGATTCACCCCTCCACTTT. Translating it yields CASSRTVGDSPLHF.